This T cell receptor (beta chain) was found in a study of T cell responses to AZD1222 COVID-19 vaccine. Notes on the study in general: Possibly, clonal diversity was underestimated; donors were largely white British and included more females. Two AZD1222 administrations were followed by greater Spike-specific TCR breadth and depth.

Generated by immunoSEQ multiplex PCR, the TCRdb table keeps only in-frame clones and is missing some. This table has about 79,000 clones, roughly nine tenths appearing once. On this clone: Its antigen remains unknown.

The starting material was peripheral blood, obtained 28 days after the second AZD1222 dose. This receptor was identified in an adult who received the AZD1222 COVID-19 vaccine.

CDR3 coding DNA: TGTGCCAGCAGCCCCCAGATCCCCAATTCACCCCTCCACTTT. Encoded protein: CASSPQIPNSPLHF. The chain employs TRBV14 and TRBJ1-6, with D unresolved. The CDR3 consists of 14 residues. From germline, CDR1 is SGHDN and CDR2 FVKESK. Trimming left V 4 bases short and J 7 bases short, with 11 bases between. Together with reference TRBV14 and TRBJ1-6, the CDR3 gives the full variable domain: EAGVTQFPSHSVIEKGQTVTLRCDPISGHDNLYWYRRVMGKEIKFLLHFVKESKQDESGMPNNRFLAERTGGTYSTLKVQPAELEDSGVYFCASSPQIPNSPLHFGNGTRLTVT.